This T cell receptor beta chain was identified in a study of PD-1 blockade in mismatch repair-deficient tumors. Germline lookup yields CDR1 SGHNT and CDR2 YENEEA. The CDR3 covers 13 residues. Trimming left V 1 base short and J 5 bases short, with 6 bases between. Libraries were prepared by immunoSEQ multiplex PCR; TCRdb keeps only in-frame clonotypes and omits some of them. Among 85,000 to 130,000 clones, under 90% were seen once, and the ten largest hold roughly 6.3%. The sample consisted of peripheral blood, taken 30 to 36 weeks after starting pembrolizumab. This sequence originates from an adult with mismatch repair-deficient cancer. The chain joins TRBV11-3 to TRBJ2-1; D remains ambiguous. CDR3 protein: CASSLAADNEQFF. The CDR3 DNA reads as TGTGCCAGCAGCTTAGCGGCGGACAATGAGCAGTTCTTC.